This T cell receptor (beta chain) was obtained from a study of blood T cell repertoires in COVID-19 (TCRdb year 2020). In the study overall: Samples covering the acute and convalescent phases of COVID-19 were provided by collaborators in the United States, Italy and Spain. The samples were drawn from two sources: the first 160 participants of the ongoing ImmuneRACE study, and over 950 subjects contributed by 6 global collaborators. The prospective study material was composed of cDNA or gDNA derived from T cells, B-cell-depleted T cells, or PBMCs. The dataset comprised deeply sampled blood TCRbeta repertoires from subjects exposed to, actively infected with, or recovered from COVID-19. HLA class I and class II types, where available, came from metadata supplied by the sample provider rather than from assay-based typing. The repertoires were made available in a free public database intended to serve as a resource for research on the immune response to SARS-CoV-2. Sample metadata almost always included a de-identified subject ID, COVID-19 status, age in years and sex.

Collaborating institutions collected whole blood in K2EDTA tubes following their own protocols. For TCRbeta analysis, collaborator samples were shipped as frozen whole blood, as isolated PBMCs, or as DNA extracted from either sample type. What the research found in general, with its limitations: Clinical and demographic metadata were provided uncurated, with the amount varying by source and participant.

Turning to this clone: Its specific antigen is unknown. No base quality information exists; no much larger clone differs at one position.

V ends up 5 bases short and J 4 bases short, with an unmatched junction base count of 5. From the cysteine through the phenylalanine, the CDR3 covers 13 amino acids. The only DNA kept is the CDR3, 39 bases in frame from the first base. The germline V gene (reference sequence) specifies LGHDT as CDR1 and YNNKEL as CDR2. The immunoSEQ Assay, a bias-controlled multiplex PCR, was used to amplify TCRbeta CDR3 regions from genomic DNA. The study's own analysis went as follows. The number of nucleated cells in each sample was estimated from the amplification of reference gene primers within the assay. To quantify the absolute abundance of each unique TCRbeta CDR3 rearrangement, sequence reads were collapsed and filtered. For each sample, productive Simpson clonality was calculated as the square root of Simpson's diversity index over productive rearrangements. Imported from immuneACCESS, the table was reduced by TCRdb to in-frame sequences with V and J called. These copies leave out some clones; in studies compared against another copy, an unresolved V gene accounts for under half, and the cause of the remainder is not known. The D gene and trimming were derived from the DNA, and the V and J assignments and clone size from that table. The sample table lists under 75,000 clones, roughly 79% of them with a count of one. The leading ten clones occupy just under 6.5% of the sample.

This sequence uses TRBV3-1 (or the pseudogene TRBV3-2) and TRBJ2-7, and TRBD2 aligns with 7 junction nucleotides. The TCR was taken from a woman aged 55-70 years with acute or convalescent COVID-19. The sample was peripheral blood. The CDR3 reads CASSGLGGYEQYF. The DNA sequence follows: TGTGCCAGCAGCGGACTGGGGGGGTACGAGCAGTACTTC.